The clone carrying this TCR beta chain has a handful of counts. The data were obtained in a study of shared clonotypes between healthy human individuals. The protocol was immunoSEQ multiplex PCR, while the TCRdb copy is restricted to in-frame clones and leaves out a portion. The table has approximately 2.5 million clones, 93% seen once. V dropped 6 bases and J dropped 4 bases, with 19 bases sitting between them. Looked up from germline, CDR1 is SGHRS and CDR2 is YFSETQ. The length of the CDR3 is 15 residues. The clonotype comes from a man aged 18 to 35 in good health. Some clones in this sample may be carry-over from other donors' samples. The V and J genes are TRBV5-1 and TRBJ1-1, with a possible D match to TRBD1 (6 bases). Input material: naive CD4+ T cells from PBMCs. Described subset: CD45RA+ positively selected. CDR3 nucleotides: TGCGCCAGCAACGGGGCAGGGGAGTGGGGCACTGAAGCTTTCTTT. This translates into CASNGAGEWGTEAFF.